One and the same sample provided the 15 T cell receptor beta chains below, sequenced in a study of human thymus T cells. The table came from immunoSEQ multiplex PCR; TCRdb's copy has only in-frame clones and leaves some out. The sample has roughly 77,000 clones, roughly 94% seen once; the top ten hold 0.03% to 0.035%. Corrective heart surgery yielded resections, and these provided the thymus tissue. The sequencing input was thymus tissue. These receptors originate from a girl in the first two years of life with a congenital heart defect but otherwise immunologically healthy.

The V and J genes are TRBV19 and TRBJ2-4; a possible D gene is TRBD1 (6 bases). With 5 bases removed from V and 0 bases from J, the gap between germline ends came to 11 bases. Per the germline V gene, CDR1 is LNHDA and CDR2 is SQIVND (reference sequence). This CDR3 is 15 amino acids long. CDR3 nucleotide sequence: TGTGCCAGTAGTGCTGACAGGAAAGCCAAAAACATTCAGTACTTC. Encoded protein: CASSADRKAKNIQYF.

The V call is TRBV7-2, the J call TRBJ2-3, with D unclear. The CDR3 extends over 12 amino acids. V was cut by 4 bases and J by 2 bases, with 4 bases left in between. Per the germline V gene, CDR1 is SGHTA and CDR2 is FQGNSA. The CDR3 DNA reads as TGTGCCAGCAGCTCCCACACAGATACGCAGTATTTT. It encodes CASSSHTDTQYF. Full variable domain (outside the CDR3, taken from reference TRBV7-2 and TRBJ2-3): GAGVSQSPSNKVTEKGKDVELRCDPISGHTALYWYRQSLGQGLEFLIYFQGNSAPDKSGLPSDRFSAERTGGSVSTLTIQRTQQEDSAVYLCASSSHTDTQYFGPGTRLTVL.

The J gene is TRBJ2-3, the V gene TRBV4-3, with TRBD2 identical over 7 bases. Germline assignment: CDR1 LGHNA and CDR2 YSLEER. Losses at the gene ends were 1 base for V and 0 bases for J; bases not matched to a gene: 7. This CDR3 is built from 17 residues. The CDR3 DNA reads as TGCGCCAGCAGCCAAGGGTACGAGCGGGGAAGCACAGATACGCAGTATTTT. Translating gives CASSQGYERGSTDTQYF.

This chain connects TRBV28 to TRBJ2-7; 8 positions match TRBD2. Per the germline V gene, CDR1 is MDHEN and CDR2 is SYDVKM. This CDR3 has 18 amino acids. J gave up 0 bases and V 4 bases, and 14 bases lay outside the gene matches. The CDR3, as DNA: TGTGCCAGCAGTTCGATCGCTCTTACTAGCGGCCCCTCCTACGAGCAGTACTTC. Amino acid sequence: CASSSIALTSGPSYEQYF. The variable domain in full, completed from reference TRBV28 and TRBJ2-7, reads DVKVTQSSRYLVKRTGEKVFLECVQDMDHENMFWYRQDPGLGLRLIYFSYDVKMKEKGDIPEGYSVSREKKERFSLILESASTNQTSMYLCASSSIALTSGPSYEQYFGPGTRLTVT.

V usage is TRBV5-6 and J usage is TRBJ1-5; no clear D. Germline V CDR1 and CDR2: SGHDT, YYEEEE. The CDR3 spans 13 residues. Trimming cost V 4 bases and J 6 bases, with 11 bases left between them. CDR3 in amino acids: CASSVPGSQPQHF. The CDR3 nucleotides read TGTGCCAGCAGCGTACCGGGGAGTCAGCCCCAGCATTTT.

The genes are TRBV27 and TRBJ2-1, with TRBD2 matching 10 bases. This CDR3 is 17 amino acids long. The germline gives CDR1 MNHEY, CDR2 SMNVEV (reference sequence). Germline trimming cut 4 bases from V and 3 bases from J; bases unmatched to any gene: 9. The CDR3 region has the DNA TGTGCCAGCAGTTCAATCGATTCTAGCGGGGGCTACAATGAGCAGTTCTTC. Its protein product is CASSSIDSSGGYNEQFF.

The chain uses TRBV2 and TRBJ2-6; 11 bases agree with TRBD1. With V trimmed by 6 bases and J by 0 bases, 7 bases remained unmatched. This CDR3 has 18 amino acids. CDR1 and CDR2 from the germline V gene are SNHLY and FYNNEI. The CDR3 region is CASRDRGLIGSGANVLTF. In DNA, the CDR3 is TGTGCCAGCAGGGACAGGGGGCTTATAGGCTCTGGGGCCAACGTCCTGACTTTC. Variable domain in full (rest from reference TRBV2 and TRBJ2-6): EPEVTQTPSHQVTQMGQEVILRCVPISNHLYFYWYRQILGQKVEFLVSFYNNEISEKSEIFDDQFSVERPDGSNFTLKIRSTKLEDSAMYFCASRDRGLIGSGANVLTFGAGSRLTVL.

CDR3 sequence: CASSLGAASGSGPQETQYF. For the CDR3, the DNA is TGTGCCAGCAGCTTAGGGGCGGCTAGCGGGAGTGGACCCCAAGAGACCCAGTACTTC. The gene calls are TRBV7-6 and TRBJ2-5, with 10 bases aligning to TRBD2. Germline loops: CDR1 SGHVS, CDR2 FNYEAQ. Trimming at V came to 1 base and at J to 1 base, leaving 12 bases not matched to a gene. The CDR3 contains 19 residues.

With respect to this clone: Germline and junction disagree at one end, which may indicate a read error. V is TRBV5-1 and J is TRBJ2-7; tentatively, D is TRBD1 (5 bases). Germline V gene data show CDR1 as SGHRS and CDR2 as YFSETQ. CDR3 size: 15 residues. The CDR3, as DNA: TGCGCCGGCAGCCCATCGCCAGGGATGCTCTACGAGCAGTACTTC. Its translation: CAGSPSPGMLYEQYF.

The chain links TRBV25-1 to TRBJ1-4, with 9 bases matching TRBD1. Trimming at V came to 6 bases and at J to 6 bases, leaving 5 bases not matched to a gene. The CDR3 sequence is 14 residues long. Germline V gives CDR1 MGHDK, CDR2 SYGVNS. This chain's CDR3 is CASSRDRVDEKLFF. The DNA for the CDR3 is TGTGCCAGCAGCCGGGACAGGGTGGATGAAAAACTGTTTTTT.

The chain couples TRBV30 to TRBJ2-5; TRBD2 matches at 12 bases. Trimming at V came to 1 base and at J to 2 bases, leaving 5 bases not matched to a gene. CDR1 and CDR2 (germline): GTSNPN, SVGIG (reference sequence). CDR3 length: 16 residues. The CDR3 nucleotides are TGTGCCTGGAGTGCTTCTAGCGGGAGGGTTCAAGAGACCCAGTACTTC. Its protein product is CAWSASSGRVQETQYF.

The chain combines TRBV7-9 with TRBJ1-2, with TRBD1 identical over 7 bases. Germline V CDR1 and CDR2: SEHNR, FQNEAQ (reference sequence). This CDR3 region has 17 residues. Trimming removed 5 bases from V and 8 bases from J; junction bases left unmatched: 20. Here the CDR3 reads CASSPSQTDRAVCGYTF. The CDR3, as DNA: TGTGCCAGCAGCCCCTCTCAGACCGACAGGGCGGTCTGCGGCTACACCTTC.

This chain joins TRBV5-1 and TRBJ1-1; TRBD1 agrees at 7 bases. From germline, CDR1 is SGHRS and CDR2 YFSETQ. J was trimmed by 0 bases and V by 4 bases; bases with no gene match: 9. This CDR3 contains 16 residues. CDR3 region: CASSPRGDSLNTEAFF. The CDR3 DNA sequence: TGCGCCAGCAGCCCCCGTGGGGACAGTCTGAACACTGAAGCTTTCTTT.

This clone was picked up one time. The chain joins TRBV27 to TRBJ1-1; D is uncertain. Germline loops: CDR1 MNHEY, CDR2 SMNVEV (reference sequence). Trimming removed 4 bases at V and 0 bases at J, with 6 bases between. The CDR3 is made up of 13 amino acids. In DNA, the CDR3 is TGTGCCAGCAGTTCGAGATTGAACACTGAAGCTTTCTTT. This gives the protein CASSSRLNTEAFF.

J is TRBJ1-2 and V is TRBV4-2; D is unresolved. Germline CDR1 is LGHNA and CDR2 is YNFKEQ. V lost 4 bases, J lost 7 bases, and 13 bases lay in between. The CDR3 runs 13 residues. The CDR3 spells CASSPQATGGYTF. CDR3 nucleotide sequence: TGTGCCAGCAGCCCCCAGGCGACGGGTGGCTACACCTTC.